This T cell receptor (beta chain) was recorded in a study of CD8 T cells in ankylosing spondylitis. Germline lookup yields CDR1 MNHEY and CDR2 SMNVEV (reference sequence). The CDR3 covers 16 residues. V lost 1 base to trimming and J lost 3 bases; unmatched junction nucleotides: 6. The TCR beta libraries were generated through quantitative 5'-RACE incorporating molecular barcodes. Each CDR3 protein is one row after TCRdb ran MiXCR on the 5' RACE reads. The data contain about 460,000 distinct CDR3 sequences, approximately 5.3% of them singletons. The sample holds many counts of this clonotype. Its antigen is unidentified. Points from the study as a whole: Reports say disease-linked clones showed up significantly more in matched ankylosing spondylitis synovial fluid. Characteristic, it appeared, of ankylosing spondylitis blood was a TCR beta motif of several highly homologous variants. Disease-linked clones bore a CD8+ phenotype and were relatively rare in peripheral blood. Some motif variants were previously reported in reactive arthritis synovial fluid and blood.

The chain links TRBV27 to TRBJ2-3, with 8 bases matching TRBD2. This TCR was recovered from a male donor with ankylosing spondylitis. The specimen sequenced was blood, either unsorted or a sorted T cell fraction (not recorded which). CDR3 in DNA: TGTGCCAGCAGTTTATTCGGAGCGGGAGTAACAGATACGCAGTATTTT. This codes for CASSLFGAGVTDTQYF.